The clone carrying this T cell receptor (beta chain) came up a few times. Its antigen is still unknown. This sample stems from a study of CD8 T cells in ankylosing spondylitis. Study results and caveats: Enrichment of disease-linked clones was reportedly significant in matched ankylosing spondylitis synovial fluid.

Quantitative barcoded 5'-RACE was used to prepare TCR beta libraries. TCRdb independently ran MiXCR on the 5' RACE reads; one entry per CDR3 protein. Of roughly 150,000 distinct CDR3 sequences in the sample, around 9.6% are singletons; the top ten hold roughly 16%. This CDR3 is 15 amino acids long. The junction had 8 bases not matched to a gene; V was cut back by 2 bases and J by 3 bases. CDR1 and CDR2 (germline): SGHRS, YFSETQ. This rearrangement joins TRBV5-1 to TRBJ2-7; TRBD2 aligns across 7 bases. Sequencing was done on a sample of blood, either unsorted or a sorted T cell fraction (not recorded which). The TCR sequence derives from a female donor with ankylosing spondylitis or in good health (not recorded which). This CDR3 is CASSFGTTEGYEQYF. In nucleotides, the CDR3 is TGCGCCAGCAGCTTCGGGACTACCGAAGGCTACGAGCAGTACTTC.